The entry that follows covers one T cell receptor (beta chain) sequence. These data are taken from a study of blood T cell repertoires in COVID-19. Study context: Sample material is recorded as cDNA or gDNA derived from T cells, B-cell-depleted T cells, or PBMCs.

Some clones are missing from TCRdb's copy, which holds only in-frame ones; the method was immunoSEQ multiplex PCR. The profile covers hundreds of thousands of clones, with about 86% appearing a single time and roughly 14% taken by the ten largest. The V and J ends lost 5 bases and 0 bases, in that order; junction bases with no gene match: 7. CDR1 and CDR2 (germline): MNHEY, SMNVEV (reference sequence). The CDR3 loop spans 17 amino acids. Material: peripheral blood. The chain links TRBV27 to TRBJ2-5, with TRBD2 matching 12 bases. This receptor was identified in a woman aged 70-85 years with COVID-19, enrolled during active disease. CDR3 region: CASSRLAGDPYQETQYF. The DNA for the CDR3 is TGTGCCAGCAGTCGACTAGCGGGGGACCCGTACCAAGAGACCCAGTACTTC.